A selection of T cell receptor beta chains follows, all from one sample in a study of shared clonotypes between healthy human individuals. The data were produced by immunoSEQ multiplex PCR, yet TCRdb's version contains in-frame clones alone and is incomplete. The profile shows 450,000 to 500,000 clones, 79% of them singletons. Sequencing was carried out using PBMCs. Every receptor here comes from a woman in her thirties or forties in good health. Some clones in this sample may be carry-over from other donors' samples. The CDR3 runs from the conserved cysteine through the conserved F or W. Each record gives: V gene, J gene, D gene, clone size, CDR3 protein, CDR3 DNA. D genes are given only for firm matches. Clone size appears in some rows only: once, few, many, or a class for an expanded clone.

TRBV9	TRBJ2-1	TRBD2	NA	CASSVNYIPTSGRTSSYNEQFF	TGTGCCAGCAGCGTAAATTATATACCGACTAGCGGGAGGACGAGCTCCTACAATGAGCAGTTCTTC
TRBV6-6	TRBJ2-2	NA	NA	CASTRGDTRGTGELFF	TGTGCCAGCACTAGGGGCGACACCAGAGGCACCGGGGAGCTGTTTTTT
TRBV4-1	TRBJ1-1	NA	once	CASSQGRNTEAFF	TGCGCCAGCAGCCAGGGGCGGAACACTGAAGCTTTCTTT
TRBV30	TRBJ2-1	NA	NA	CAWRPTSSSYNEQFF	TGTGCCTGGAGGCCCACTAGCAGCTCCTACAATGAGCAGTTCTTC
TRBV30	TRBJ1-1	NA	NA	CAWSRAQGIMNTEAFF	TGTGCCTGGAGTAGAGCCCAGGGGATCATGAACACTGAAGCTTTCTTT
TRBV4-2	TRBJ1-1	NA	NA	CASSRDPGTEAFF	TGTGCCAGCAGCCGGGACCCCGGAACTGAAGCTTTCTTT
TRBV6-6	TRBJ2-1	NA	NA	CASSYWGNEQFF	TGTGCCAGCAGTTACTGGGGCAATGAGCAGTTCTTC
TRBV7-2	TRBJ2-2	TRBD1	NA	CASSPRTGRTGELFF	TGTGCCAGCAGCCCCCGGACAGGGCGGACCGGGGAGCTGTTTTTT
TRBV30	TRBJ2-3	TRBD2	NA	CAWSVGTSGSLSADTQYF	TGTGCCTGGAGTGTAGGGACTAGCGGGAGCCTTTCAGCAGATACGCAGTATTTT
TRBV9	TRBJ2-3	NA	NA	CASSVVGGARTDTQYF	TGTGCCAGCAGCGTAGTCGGGGGAGCTCGCACAGATACGCAGTATTTT
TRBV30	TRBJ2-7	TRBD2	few	CAGSGGDYEQYF	TGTGCCGGTAGCGGGGGGGACTACGAGCAGTACTTC
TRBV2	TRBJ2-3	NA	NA	CASALSGVRTDTQYF	TGTGCCAGCGCGCTAAGTGGAGTTCGCACAGATACGCAGTATTTT
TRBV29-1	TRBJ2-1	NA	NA	CSYGLGGYNEQFF	TGCAGCTACGGTCTTGGGGGTTACAATGAGCAGTTCTTC
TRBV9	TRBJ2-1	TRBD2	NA	CASSPLRAGVAYNEQFF	TGTGCCAGCAGCCCCCTTCGGGCGGGAGTCGCCTACAATGAGCAGTTCTTC
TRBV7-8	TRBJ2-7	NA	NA	CASSLEPLPPYEQYF	TGTGCCAGCAGCTTAGAACCCCTACCTCCCTACGAGCAGTACTTC
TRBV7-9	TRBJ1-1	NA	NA	CASSPPGGRMNTEAFF	TGTGCCAGCAGCCCCCCCGGGGGAAGGATGAACACTGAAGCTTTCTTT
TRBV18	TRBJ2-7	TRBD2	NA	CASSPRSGRSYEQYF	TGTGCCAGCTCACCACGTAGCGGGAGAAGTTACGAGCAGTACTTC
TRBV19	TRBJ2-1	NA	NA	CASSLPFGSAVDHEQFF	TGTGCCAGTAGTCTCCCGTTTGGAAGCGCGGTAGACCATGAGCAGTTCTTC
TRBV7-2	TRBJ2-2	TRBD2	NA	CASSPRTSNPGELFF	TGTGCCAGCAGCCCCCGGACTAGCAATCCCGGGGAGCTGTTTTTT
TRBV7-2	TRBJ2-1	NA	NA	CASSLVSPGRDNEQFF	TGTGCCAGCAGCTTAGTATCCCCAGGACGGGACAATGAGCAGTTCTTC
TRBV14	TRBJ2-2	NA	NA	CASSRGLTGELFF	TGTGCCAGCAGCCGGGGGCTCACCGGGGAGCTGTTTTTT
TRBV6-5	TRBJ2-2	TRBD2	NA	CASRAGGPWAGELFF	TGTGCCAGCAGAGCGGGAGGGCCTTGGGCCGGGGAGCTGTTTTTT
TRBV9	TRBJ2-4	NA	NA	CASSVGSVAKNIQYF	TGTGCCAGCAGCGTCGGGAGTGTGGCCAAAAACATTCAGTACTTC
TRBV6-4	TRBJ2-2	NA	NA	CASSDSFGQAGELFF	TGTGCCAGCAGTGACTCGTTTGGCCAGGCCGGGGAGCTGTTTTTT
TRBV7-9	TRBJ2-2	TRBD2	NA	CASSPTSGRGGNTGELFF	TGTGCCAGCAGCCCCACTAGCGGGCGAGGAGGGAACACCGGGGAGCTGTTTTTT
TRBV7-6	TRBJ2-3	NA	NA	CASSLGLAQNTQYF	TGTGCCAGCAGCTTAGGTTTAGCGCAAAATACGCAGTATTTT
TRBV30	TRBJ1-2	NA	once	CAWRLPGHGNGYTF	TGTGCCTGGAGATTGCCCGGACACGGCAATGGCTACACCTTC
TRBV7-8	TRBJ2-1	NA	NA	CASSGEDNEQFF	TGTGCCAGCAGCGGGGAGGACAATGAGCAGTTCTTC
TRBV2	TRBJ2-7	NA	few	CASSALGSGEQYF	TGTGCCAGCAGTGCCCTCGGGTCTGGCGAGCAGTACTTC
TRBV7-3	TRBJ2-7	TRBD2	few	CASSLVRESEQYF	TGTGCCAGCAGCTTAGTGCGGGAGAGCGAGCAGTACTTC
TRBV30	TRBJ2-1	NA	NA	CAWTGGNEQFF	TGTGCCTGGACGGGCGGCAATGAGCAGTTCTTC
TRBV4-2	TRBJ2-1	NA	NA	CASSLGALASYNEQFF	TGTGCCAGCAGCCTCGGAGCACTAGCCTCCTACAATGAGCAGTTCTTC
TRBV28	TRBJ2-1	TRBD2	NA	CASSSFGTSGSRNEQFF	TGTGCCAGCAGTTCCTTCGGGACTAGCGGGAGTAGGAATGAGCAGTTCTTC
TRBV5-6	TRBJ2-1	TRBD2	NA	CASSPTGREHEQFF	TGTGCCAGCAGCCCGACGGGGCGGGAGCATGAGCAGTTCTTC
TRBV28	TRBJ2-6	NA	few	CASSMGLPSGANVLTF	TGTGCCAGCAGTATGGGACTCCCGTCTGGGGCCAACGTCCTGACTTTC
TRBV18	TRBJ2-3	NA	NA	CASSPSEDTQYF	TGTGCCAGCTCACCAAGCGAAGATACGCAGTATTTT
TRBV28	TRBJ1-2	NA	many	CASSSNGAYYGYTF	TGTGCCAGCAGTTCCAACGGGGCCTACTATGGCTACACCTTC
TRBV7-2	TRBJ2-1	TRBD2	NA	CASSRLASDEQFF	TGTGCCAGCAGCCGACTAGCGAGTGATGAGCAGTTCTTC
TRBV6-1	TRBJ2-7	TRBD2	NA	CASSPTSGVSYEQYF	TGTGCCAGCAGCCCGACTAGCGGGGTTTCCTACGAGCAGTACTTC
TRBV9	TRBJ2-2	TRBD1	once	CASSARDRGPGELFF	TGTGCCAGCAGCGCCCGGGACAGGGGGCCCGGGGAGCTGTTTTTT
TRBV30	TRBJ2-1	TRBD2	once	CAWSVKREAYNEQFF	TGTGCCTGGAGTGTGAAGCGGGAGGCCTACAATGAGCAGTTCTTC
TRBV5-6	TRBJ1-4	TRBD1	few	CASSPRQGATNEKLFF	TGTGCCAGCAGCCCTCGACAGGGCGCAACTAATGAAAAACTGTTTTTT
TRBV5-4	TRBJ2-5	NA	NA	CASSSRGQETQYF	TGTGCCAGCAGCTCCCGGGGCCAAGAGACCCAGTACTTC
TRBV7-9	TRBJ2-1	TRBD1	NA	CASSVGTGTSNEQFF	TGTGCCAGCAGCGTGGGGACAGGGACCTCCAATGAGCAGTTCTTC
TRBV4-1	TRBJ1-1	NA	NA	CASSHNPGNRNTEAFF	TGCGCCAGCAGCCACAATCCCGGGAACAGGAACACTGAAGCTTTCTTT
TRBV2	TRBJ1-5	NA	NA	CASSEGGFSNQPQHF	TGTGCAAGCAGTGAAGGGGGGTTTAGCAATCAGCCCCAGCATTTT
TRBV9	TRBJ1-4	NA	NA	CASSVGGGAEKLFF	TGTGCCAGCAGCGTAGGCGGGGGGGCTGAAAAACTGTTTTTT
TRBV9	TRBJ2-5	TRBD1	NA	CASSATGGAETQYF	TGTGCCAGCAGCGCGACAGGGGGCGCGGAGACCCAGTACTTC
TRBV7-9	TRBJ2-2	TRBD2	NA	CASSLGFSGRANTGELFF	TGTGCCAGCAGCTTAGGTTTTAGCGGGAGGGCTAACACCGGGGAGCTGTTTTTT
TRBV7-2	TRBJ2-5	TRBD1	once	CASSLGTGTQETQYF	TGTGCCAGCAGCTTAGGGACAGGGACACAAGAGACCCAGTACTTC